This is a list of T cell receptor beta chains from one sample in a study of blood T cell repertoires in COVID-19. Profiled with immunoSEQ multiplex PCR; TCRdb holds only in-frame clones, not every one. The table lists 100,000 to 150,000 clones, over 80% of them singletons. Specimen: peripheral blood. The receptors stem from a man aged 40-49 years with active or convalescent COVID-19. Both conserved end residues are part of each CDR3. The D gene is left open where the match is weak. Clone size appears in some rows only: once, few, many, or a class for an expanded clone.

.	TRBV7-9	TRBD2	TRBJ2-5	TGTGCCAGCAGCTTAGGACTAGCGGGGGGCGAAGAGACCCAGTACTTC	CASSLGLAGGEETQYF
few	TRBV9	.	TRBJ2-7	TGTGCCAGCAGCGTAGCCCAGGGGAACTACGAGCAGTACTTC	CASSVAQGNYEQYF
once	TRBV19	TRBD1	TRBJ1-3	TGTGCCAGTATCGGACAGGGATCTGGAAACACCATATATTTT	CASIGQGSGNTIYF
.	TRBV7-6	TRBD2	TRBJ2-7	TGTGCCAGCAGCTTAGCAACTAGCGCGTTCTCCTACGAGCAGTACTTC	CASSLATSAFSYEQYF
.	TRBV4-3	.	TRBJ1-5	TGCGCCAGCAGCCAAGTAGGAGCGACTAGCAATCAGCCCCAGCATTTT	CASSQVGATSNQPQHF
.	TRBV7-2	TRBD2	TRBJ2-5	TGTGCCAGCAGCTTAGCTAGCGGGGGACGGGAGACCCAGTACTTC	CASSLASGGRETQYF
.	TRBV19	.	TRBJ1-4	TGTGCCAGTAGTCCTACAGGGACCCGGGAAAAACTGTTTTTT	CASSPTGTREKLFF
.	TRBV4-3	TRBD1	TRBJ2-6	TGCGCCAGCAGCCAAGAGGGGACAGGTTTCTCTGGGGCCAACGTCCTGACTTTC	CASSQEGTGFSGANVLTF
.	TRBV12-5	.	TRBJ1-1	TGTGCTAGTGGTTTAGCGGTTGTAGGTACTGAAGCTTTCTTT	CASGLAVVGTEAFF
many	TRBV6-4	.	TRBJ1-6	TGTGCCAGCAGTGGGACAGATAATTCACCCCTCCACTTT	CASSGTDNSPLHF
once	TRBV7-9	TRBD1	TRBJ1-1	TGTGCCAGCAGCTTAGGGGACAGGGAGAACACTGAAGCTTTCTTT	CASSLGDRENTEAFF
.	TRBV11-2	.	TRBJ1-1	TGTGCCAGCACGCTTGGAGAGGCGAACACTGAAGCTTTCTTT	CASTLGEANTEAFF
once	TRBV7-3	.	TRBJ1-2	TGTGCCAGCAGTTCCCGAGCTAACTATGGCTACACCTTC	CASSSRANYGYTF
once	TRBV14	TRBD1	TRBJ2-5	TGTGCCAGCAGCCAACTACCGGGACAGGGGAGGGAGACCCAGTACTTC	CASSQLPGQGRETQYF